What follows are 20 T cell receptor beta chains derived from one specimen sequenced in a study of blood T cell repertoires in COVID-19. Only in-frame clones appear in the TCRdb table, and some are missing; sequencing was by immunoSEQ multiplex PCR. The table has roughly 250,000 clones, around nine tenths seen once. Sequenced material: PBMCs or T cells enriched from blood (not recorded which). These receptor sequences come from a woman aged 18-29 years who had recovered from COVID-19.

A remark on this clone: In the same sample, other DNA sequences code for this CDR3. The V and J genes are TRBV19 and TRBJ1-1; TRBD1 matches 8 bases. J gave up 0 bases and V 2 bases, and 2 bases lay outside the gene matches. The germline V gene encodes CDR1 LNHDA and CDR2 SQIVND (reference sequence). The CDR3 loop spans 15 amino acids. CDR3 loop: CASSISGQVNTEAFF. The CDR3 nucleotides read TGTGCCAGTAGTATATCGGGACAGGTGAACACTGAAGCTTTCTTT.

V and J are TRBV2 and TRBJ1-2; D is undetermined. CDR3 length: 14 residues. Germline V gene data show CDR1 as SNHLY and CDR2 as FYNNEI. V lost 6 bases and J 1 base, leaving 12 bases between the germline ends. The CDR3 DNA reads TGTGCCAGCAGAAAGGAGGTCGGTAACTATGGCTACACCTTC. It translates to CASRKEVGNYGYTF.

The chain uses TRBV14 and TRBJ2-1; D possibly corresponds to TRBD1 (5 bases). Germline assignment: CDR1 SGHDN and CDR2 FVKESK. Trimming took 3 bases from V and 4 from J, leaving 10 bases between them. The CDR3 is 14 amino acids. The CDR3 is CASSHRQNYNEQFF. The CDR3 DNA sequence: TGTGCCAGCAGCCACAGACAGAATTACAATGAGCAGTTCTTC.

V usage is TRBV12-3 or TRBV12-4 and J usage is TRBJ1-2, with 7 bases fitting TRBD1. The CDR3 covers 13 residues. Trimming at V came to 4 bases and at J to 6 bases, leaving 5 bases not matched to a gene. The CDR3 DNA reads as TGTGCCAGCAGTTCAGGACAGGTTAATGGCTACACCTTC. This sequence encodes CASSSGQVNGYTF.

The V gene is TRBV18, the J gene TRBJ1-2; D not resolved. The V end was cut by 4 bases, the J end by 6 bases, with 12 bases between. The CDR3 runs to 13 residues. Germline CDR1 is KGHSH and CDR2 is LQKENI. The CDR3, as DNA: TGTGCCAGCTCACGATCGGGGTTAGATGGCTACACCTTC. It is translated as CASSRSGLDGYTF.

This chain connects TRBV28 to TRBJ2-7; a weak D match, TRBD2 (7 bases). V was pared by 4 bases and J by 2 bases, with 21 bases between. This CDR3 spans 17 amino acids. CDR1 is MDHEN, CDR2 SYDVKM, per germline. The CDR3 coding sequence is TGTGCCAGCAGTTCCTGGACGGGGGGCGAAAATACCTACGAGCAGTACTTC. This translates into CASSSWTGGENTYEQYF.

The rearrangement joins TRBV27 to TRBJ2-3, with TRBD2 identical over 13 bases. V lost 6 bases to trimming and J lost 6 bases; unmatched junction nucleotides: 18. Germline V CDR1 and CDR2: MNHEY, SMNVEV (reference sequence). This CDR3 is 19 amino acids long. CDR3 bases: TGTGCCAGCAGCTTACTAGCGGGGGGGCCCCCACCCCCGTTCGATACGCAGTATTTT. Translated, it gives CASSLLAGGPPPPFDTQYF.

In this sample, this clone turned up once. The rearrangement links TRBV4-3 to TRBJ1-2; 7 bases match TRBD1. J was trimmed by 6 bases and V by 6 bases; bases with no gene match: 7. The CDR3 is made up of 13 amino acids. Germline CDR1 LGHNA, CDR2 YSLEER. CDR3 nucleotides: TGCGCCAGCAGTTACGACAGGGTAAATGGCTACACCTTC. Its translation: CASSYDRVNGYTF.

CDR3 nucleotide sequence: TGTGCCAGCAGCTCCCTAAAGCGGGGGGGCACAGATACGCAGTATTTT. Translating it yields CASSSLKRGGTDTQYF. The chain links TRBV9 to TRBJ2-3, with 9 bases that match TRBD2. V shed 4 bases, J shed 1 base, and the junction held 7 bases outside the gene matches. Germline V gene sequence: CDR1 SGDLS, CDR2 YYNGEE. This CDR3 is 16 amino acids long.

V gene TRBV9 combines with J gene TRBJ2-5; 10 bases are shared with TRBD2. V dropped 4 bases and J dropped 4; count of bases not matched to a gene: 13. Germline values: CDR1 SGDLS, CDR2 YYNGEE. This CDR3 comprises 17 residues. The CDR3 sequence: CASSPGLAESGGETQYF. CDR3 bases: TGTGCCAGCAGCCCCGGACTAGCGGAGTCGGGAGGAGAGACCCAGTACTTC.

This clone was observed a few times. This chain joins TRBV12-5 and TRBJ2-7, with D possibly matching TRBD2 (6 bases). The V gene's germline CDR1 is LGHNT and CDR2 FRNRAP. The CDR3 is made up of 14 amino acids. V was cut by 4 bases and J by 1 base, with 11 bases left in between. CDR3 loop: CASGSGTGSYEQYF. CDR3 DNA sequence: TGTGCTAGTGGTTCCGGGACTGGTTCCTACGAGCAGTACTTC.

This CDR3 reads CATSSRLHSSTDTQYF. The CDR3 bases are TGTGCCACCAGCTCGAGACTACACTCTAGCACAGATACGCAGTATTTT. This chain joins TRBV24-1 and TRBJ2-3, with D perhaps TRBD2 (5 bases). Per germline, CDR1 KGHDR and CDR2 SFDVKD. Deletions cut 7 bases from V and 0 bases from J, with 16 bases between. The CDR3 runs 16 residues.

This chain connects TRBV2 to TRBJ2-1, with D maybe TRBD2 (6 bases). The CDR3 covers 12 residues. V gave up 11 bases and J gave up 3 bases, with 11 bases separating them. Germline V gives CDR1 SNHLY, CDR2 FYNNEI. This CDR3 is CASRGGYNEQFF. The CDR3 DNA follows: TGTGCCTCCCGGGGAGGCTACAATGAGCAGTTCTTC.

This chain links TRBV4-2 with TRBJ2-2; 8 bases fit TRBD2. This CDR3 region has 16 residues. J was trimmed by 5 bases and V by 3 bases; bases with no gene match: 8. Germline V CDR1 and CDR2: LGHNA, YNFKEQ. CDR3 sequence: CASSHPLTSATGELFF. The CDR3 DNA reads as TGTGCCAGCAGCCACCCTCTGACTAGCGCGACCGGGGAGCTGTTTTTT.

The rearrangement uses TRBV5-1 and TRBJ1-4; no definite D call. The CDR3 totals 17 residues. Germline CDR1 SGHRS, CDR2 YFSETQ. V was shortened by 0 bases and J by 0 bases, with 12 bases between the two germline ends. Here the CDR3 reads CASSLAATVATNEKLFF. CDR3 sequence (DNA): TGCGCCAGCAGCTTGGCTGCTACCGTCGCAACTAATGAAAAACTGTTTTTT.

This chain links TRBV6-2 or TRBV6-3 with TRBJ1-2, with 7 nucleotides matching TRBD1. Per the germline V gene, CDR1 is MNHEY and CDR2 is SVGEGT. CDR3 length: 15 amino acids. Unmatched junction bases numbered 5, after V lost 2 bases and J lost 2 bases. CDR3 coding DNA: TGTGCCAGCAGTTACCACAGAGGGGGCAACTATGGCTACACCTTC. Its protein is CASSYHRGGNYGYTF.

V usage is TRBV5-1 and J usage is TRBJ1-3; D call uncertain. Trimming stripped 4 bases from V and 0 bases from J, with 17 bases between. This CDR3 has 17 amino acids. Germline V gene sequence: CDR1 SGHRS, CDR2 YFSETQ. CDR3 coding DNA: TGCGCCAGCAGCCGAGACGGAGGTCTTTTCTCTGGAAACACCATATATTTT. As protein: CASSRDGGLFSGNTIYF. The whole variable domain, remainder taken from reference TRBV5-1 and TRBJ1-3, is KAGVTQTPRYLIKTRGQQVTLSCSPISGHRSVSWYQQTPGQGLQFLFEYFSETQRNKGNFPGRFSGRQFSNSRSEMNVSTLELGDSALYLCASSRDGGLFSGNTIYFGEGSWLTVV.

Concerning this clone itself: An end of the junction differs from the germline gene, which may be a read error. The chain is built from TRBV5-6 and TRBJ2-1; 7 nucleotides align to TRBD2. CDR3 length: 14 amino acids. Looked up from germline, CDR1 is SGHDT and CDR2 is YYEEEE. CDR3 residues: CASSSLAAGNQQFF. CDR3 in DNA: TGTGCCAGCAGCTCCCTAGCGGCCGGCAATCAGCAGTTCTTC.

The rearrangement joins TRBV7-9 to TRBJ1-2; 7 bases are shared with TRBD1. The CDR3 is 14 residues long. V trimming: 3 bases; J trimming: 2 bases; junction bases outside the gene matches: 3. Germline-derived CDR1 and CDR2 are SEHNR and FQNEAQ (reference sequence). CDR3 protein: CASSLGTANYGYTF. CDR3 nucleotide sequence: TGTGCCAGCAGCTTGGGGACAGCGAACTATGGCTACACCTTC.

The J gene is TRBJ2-7, the V gene TRBV10-3, with D tentatively TRBD2 (6 bases). From germline, CDR1 is ENHRY and CDR2 SYGVKD. There are 15 residues in the CDR3. Trimming left V 7 bases short and J 6 bases short, with 22 bases between. Here the CDR3 reads CAITERLDRISEQYF. The CDR3 bases are TGTGCCATCACTGAAAGACTAGATCGGATATCCGAGCAGTACTTC.